This TCR beta chain is drawn from a study of blood T cell repertoires in COVID-19. Overall study: Samples came from the United States, Italy and Spain, spanning acute and convalescent COVID-19.

The CDR3 length is 15 residues. Germline-derived CDR1 and CDR2 are MDHEN and SYDVKM. Trimming at V came to 2 bases and at J to 3 bases, leaving 3 bases not matched to a gene. The table came from immunoSEQ multiplex PCR; TCRdb's copy has only in-frame clones and leaves some out. This table holds about 160,000 clones, roughly 90% found once. Sequenced: peripheral blood. This clonotype was sampled from a man younger than 45 with COVID-19, enrolled during active disease. This chain links TRBV28 with TRBJ1-4, with TRBD1 matching over 7 bases. CDR3 DNA sequence: TGTGCCAGCAGTTTAACAGGGGCTCCTAATGAAAAACTGTTTTTT. It codes for CASSLTGAPNEKLFF.